The source of this TCR beta chain is a study of OX40 agonist ivuxolimab in advanced cancers. Turning to the study itself: Patients took ivuxolimab, an agonistic anti-OX40 (CD134) antibody. It was permissible to have had prior anti-PD-1, anti-PD-L1 or anti-CTLA-4 therapy, and less than 45% had some. There were three patients with partial responses, one having hepatocellular carcinoma and two cutaneous melanoma. Study results and limitations: Certain nonresponders additionally had low normalized T-cell clonal expansion.

TCRdb's table, derived via immunoSEQ multiplex PCR, lists solely in-frame clones and lacks some. The sample includes 79,000 or so clones, around 85% of them seen just once. Germline values: CDR1 SGHAT, CDR2 FQNNGV. This CDR3 has 11 amino acids. The ends were cut back, 7 bases at V and 13 bases at J, with 16 bases in the middle. Worth noting for this clone: What it binds is unknown.

The rearrangement joins TRBV11-2 to TRBJ2-5; D possibly uses TRBD1 or TRBD2 (5 bases each). The input for sequencing was CD4+ or CD8+ T cells sorted from blood, taken in a trial of the OX40 agonist ivuxolimab. The sequence was collected from an adult with an advanced solid tumor such as melanoma, head and neck, liver or kidney cancer. DNA of the CDR3: TGTGCCAGCAATGACCGGGGACCGAGGTACTTC. This codes for CASNDRGPRYF.